This T cell receptor (beta chain) was recorded in a study of Tregs in tolerant kidney transplant recipients. Study observations and caveats: Few patients were studied, so findings need validation in larger groups.

V was shortened by 1 base and J by 9 bases, with 10 bases between the two germline ends. The CDR3 length is 13 residues. CDR1 MGHRA and CDR2 YSYEKL come from the germline V gene. As to this clone: The antigen is not known.

Thawed PBMCs were FACS-sorted into unstimulated CD4+CD25+CD127- regulatory T cells, CD4+CD25- non-regulatory cells, CD4 and CD8 cells. Using immunoSEQ multiplex PCR, the repertoire was profiled, and TCRdb retains in-frame clones only, with some absent. Of about 240,000 clones in the sample, approximately 83% were seen once. This chain links TRBV4-1 with TRBJ2-1; D unclear. The sample comprised CD4+ T cells from blood. The receptor was isolated from a human donor in good health. CDR3 region: CASSQALAIEQFF. CDR3 DNA sequence: TGCGCCAGCAGCCAAGCATTGGCTATTGAGCAGTTCTTC.